This TCR beta chain emerged from a study of T cells in tumors after PD-1 blockade (dated by TCRdb to between 2017 and 2020). At the level of the whole study: Exclusion criteria were prior checkpoint blockade, use of systemic immunosuppressants, or recent radiotherapy or other anti-cancer therapy within 4 weeks. Pembrolizumab 200 mg every 3 weeks or cemiplimab 350 mg every 2 weeks was administered to patients. Ongoing daily vismodegib 150 mg was also given to a subset of patients during anti-PD-1 treatment. On average, peripheral blood samples had approximately 120,000 TCR templates (range roughly 24,000-280,000) and 35,000 to 45,000 unique clonotypes. Paired single-cell RNA and TCR sequencing was performed on site-matched tumors from BCC or SCC patients before and after anti-PD-1 therapy. To compare clonotypes in blood versus tumor, bulk TCR sequencing was run on 10 peripheral blood samples drawn from about five patients. RECIST version 1.1 was used to assess clinical response. What the research found in general, with its limitations: Around 37% of tumor TCR clonotypes were detected in blood, and some novel exhausted tumor clones were observed in pre-treatment blood, which was taken as suggesting peripheral recruitment. Where the novel T cell clones came from was not identified, and possible sources could include lymphoid organs or rare unexpanded clones inside the tumor or in the tumor periphery.

The immunoSEQ platform was used to carry out deep TCRbeta sequencing. The study's own analysis went as follows. Only productive rearrangements were exported from the immunoSEQ Analyzer for further analysis. Bulk TCRbeta clonotypes were assigned T cell phenotypes by matching to single-cell RNA+TCR-seq clones sharing the same TCRbeta sequence. Clone enrichment in tumor was computed as tumor frequency divided by PBMC frequency from bulk TCR sequencing. TCRs were grouped by GLIPH into specificity groups, defined as clusters of distinct TCRs likely recognizing common antigens via shared CDR3 motifs. TCRdb carries this immuneACCESS record with in-frame sequences only. Its versions omit some clonotypes, under half of them owing to an unresolved V gene in the studies checked, with the rest unexplained. V and J calls and clone size follow that table, whereas D and trimming were derived from the DNA. The table for this sample lists about 35,000 clones; about three quarters of them were counted only once. The ten biggest clones cover under 50% of the sample.

The V end gives up 5 bases and the J end 0 bases, leaving 4 bases in the junction not matched to a gene. Reading the germline V gene gives CDR1 SGHTA and CDR2 FQGNSA. Counted from cysteine to phenylalanine, this CDR3 has 17 amino acids. This entry keeps only the CDR3 DNA: 51 bases, framed from base 1. The meaning of the sample's time point label: before anti-PD-1 therapy. Genomic DNA extracted from tumor biopsies or peripheral blood was used for bulk TCRbeta sequencing, with input ranging from roughly 600 ng to 6,004 ng. Histologically proven advanced or metastatic basal or squamous cell carcinoma was present in all patients, all of whom were poor candidates for surgical resection. The basal cell carcinoma cohort comprised 10 to 12 patients, of whom 8 had bulk tumor TCR sequencing. In its sample, this clone was seen once. Its binding antigen is unknown. Nothing much larger sits one base from this clone, and base qualities are not available.

The receptor was derived from a human donor with basal cell carcinoma. This specimen consisted of PBMCs, obtained before anti-PD-1 treatment. Rearrangement joined TRBV7-2 to TRBJ2-1, and 13 junction bases match TRBD2. CDR3 sequence: CASSRTSGRVSYNEQFF. The nucleotides are TGTGCCAGCAGCCGGACTAGCGGGAGAGTCTCCTACAATGAGCAGTTCTTC.